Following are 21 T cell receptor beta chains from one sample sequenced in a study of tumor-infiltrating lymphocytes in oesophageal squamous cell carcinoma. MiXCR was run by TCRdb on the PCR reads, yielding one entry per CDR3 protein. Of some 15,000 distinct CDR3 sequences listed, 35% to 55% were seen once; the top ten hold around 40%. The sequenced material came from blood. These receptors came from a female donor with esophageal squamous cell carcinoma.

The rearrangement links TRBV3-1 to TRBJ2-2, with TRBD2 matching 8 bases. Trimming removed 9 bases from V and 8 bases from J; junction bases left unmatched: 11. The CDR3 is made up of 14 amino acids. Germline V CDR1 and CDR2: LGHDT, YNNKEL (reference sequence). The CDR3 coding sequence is TGTGCCAGTTTTTCAAAGGGACTAGAAGGGGAGCTGTTTTTT. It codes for CASFSKGLEGELFF. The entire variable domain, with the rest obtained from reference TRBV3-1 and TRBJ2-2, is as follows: DTAVSQTPKYLVTQMGNDKSIKCEQNLGHDTMYWYKQDSKKFLKIMFSYNNKELIINETVPNRFSPKSPDKAHLNLHINSLELGDSAVYFCASFSKGLEGELFFGEGSRLTVL.

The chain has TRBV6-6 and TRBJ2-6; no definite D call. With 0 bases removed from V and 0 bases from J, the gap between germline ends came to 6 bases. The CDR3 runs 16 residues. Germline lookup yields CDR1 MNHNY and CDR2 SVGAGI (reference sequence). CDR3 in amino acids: CASSYSPVSGANVLTF. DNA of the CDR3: TGTGCCAGCAGTTACTCACCTGTCTCTGGGGCCAACGTCCTGACTTTC.

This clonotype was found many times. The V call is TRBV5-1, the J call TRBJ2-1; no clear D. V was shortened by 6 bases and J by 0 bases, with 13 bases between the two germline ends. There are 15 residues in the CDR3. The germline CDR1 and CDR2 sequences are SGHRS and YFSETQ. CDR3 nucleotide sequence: TGCGCCAGCAACCCTAAAACGAGCTCCTACAATGAGCAGTTCTTC. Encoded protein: CASNPKTSSYNEQFF.

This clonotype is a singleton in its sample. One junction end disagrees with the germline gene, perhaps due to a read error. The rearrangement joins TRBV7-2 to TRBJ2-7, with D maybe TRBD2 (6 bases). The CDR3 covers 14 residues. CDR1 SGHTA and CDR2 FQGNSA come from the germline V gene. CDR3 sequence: CASTLAAGSYEQYF. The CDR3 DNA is TGTGCCAGCACCTTAGCGGCGGGGTCGTACGAGCAGTACTTC.

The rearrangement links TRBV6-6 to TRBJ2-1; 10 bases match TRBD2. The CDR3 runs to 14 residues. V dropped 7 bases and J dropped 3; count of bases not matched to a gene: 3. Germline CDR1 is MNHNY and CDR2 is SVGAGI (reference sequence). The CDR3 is CASTLAGNYNEQFF. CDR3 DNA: TGTGCCAGCACACTAGCGGGAAACTACAATGAGCAGTTCTTC.

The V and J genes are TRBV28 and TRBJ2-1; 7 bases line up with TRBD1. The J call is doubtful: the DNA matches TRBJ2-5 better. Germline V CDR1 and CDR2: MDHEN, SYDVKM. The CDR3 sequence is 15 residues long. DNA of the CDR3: TGTGCCAGCAGTATGCCACAGGGGACCCAAGAGACCCAGTACTTC. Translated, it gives CASSMPQGTQETQYF.

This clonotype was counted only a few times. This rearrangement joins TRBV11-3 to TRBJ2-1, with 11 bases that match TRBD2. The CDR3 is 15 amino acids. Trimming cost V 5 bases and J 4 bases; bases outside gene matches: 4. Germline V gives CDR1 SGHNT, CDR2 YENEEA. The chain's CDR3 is CASSLGTSGYNEQFF. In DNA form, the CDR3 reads TGTGCCAGCAGCCTGGGGACTAGCGGTTACAATGAGCAGTTCTTC. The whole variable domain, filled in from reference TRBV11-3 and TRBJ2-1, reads EAGVVQSPRYKIIEKKQPVAFWCNPISGHNTLYWYLQNLGQGPELLIRYENEEAVDDSQLPKDRFSAERLKGVDSTLKIQPAELGDSAVYLCASSLGTSGYNEQFFGPGTRLTVL.

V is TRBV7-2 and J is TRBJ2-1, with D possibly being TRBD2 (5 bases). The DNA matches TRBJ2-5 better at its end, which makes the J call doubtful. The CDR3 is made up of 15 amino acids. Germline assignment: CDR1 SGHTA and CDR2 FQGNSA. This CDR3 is CASSLYPTRRETQYF. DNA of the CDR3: TGTGCCAGCAGCTTATATCCTACTAGAAGGGAGACCCAGTACTTC.

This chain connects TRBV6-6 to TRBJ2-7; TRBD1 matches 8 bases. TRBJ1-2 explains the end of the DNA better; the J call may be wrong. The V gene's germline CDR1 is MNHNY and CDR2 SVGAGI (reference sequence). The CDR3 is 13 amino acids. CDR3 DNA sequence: TGTGCCAGCAGGACAGGGGTTGAGTATGGCTACACCTTC. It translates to CASRTGVEYGYTF.

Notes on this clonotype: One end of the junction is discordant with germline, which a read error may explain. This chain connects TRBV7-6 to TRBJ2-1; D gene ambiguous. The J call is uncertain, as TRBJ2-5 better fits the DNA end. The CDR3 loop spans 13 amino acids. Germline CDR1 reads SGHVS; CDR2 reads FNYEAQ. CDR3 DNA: TGTGCTAGCAGCCAGGACGGACAAGAGACCCAGTACTTC. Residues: CASSQDGQETQYF.

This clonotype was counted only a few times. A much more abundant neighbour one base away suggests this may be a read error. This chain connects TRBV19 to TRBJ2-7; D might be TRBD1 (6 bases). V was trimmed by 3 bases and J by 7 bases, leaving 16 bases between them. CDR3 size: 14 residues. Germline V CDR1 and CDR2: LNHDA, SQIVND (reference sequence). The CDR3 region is CASSMGAAYNEQYF. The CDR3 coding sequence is TGTGCCAGTAGTATGGGGGCGGCCTACAATGAGCAGTACTTC.

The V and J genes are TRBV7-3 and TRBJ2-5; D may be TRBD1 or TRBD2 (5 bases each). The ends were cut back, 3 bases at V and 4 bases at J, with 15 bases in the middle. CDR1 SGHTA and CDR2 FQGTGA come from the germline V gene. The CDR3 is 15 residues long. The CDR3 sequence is CASSFGQARGETQYF. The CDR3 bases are TGTGCCAGCAGCTTCGGGCAGGCGAGGGGAGAGACCCAGTACTTC.

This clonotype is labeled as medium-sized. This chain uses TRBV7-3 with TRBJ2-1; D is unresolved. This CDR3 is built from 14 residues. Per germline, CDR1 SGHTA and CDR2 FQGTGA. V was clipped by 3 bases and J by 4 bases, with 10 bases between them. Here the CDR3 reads CASSFGGGYNEQFF. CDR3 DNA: TGTGCCAGCAGCTTCGGTGGCGGTTACAATGAGCAGTTCTTC.

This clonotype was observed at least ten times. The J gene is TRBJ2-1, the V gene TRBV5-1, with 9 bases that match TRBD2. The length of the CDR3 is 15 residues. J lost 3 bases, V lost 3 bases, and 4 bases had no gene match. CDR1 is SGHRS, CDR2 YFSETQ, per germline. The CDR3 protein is CASSSGLANYNEQFF. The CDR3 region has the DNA TGCGCCAGCAGCTCAGGACTAGCGAACTACAATGAGCAGTTCTTC.

This chain's CDR3 is CASSQVWSSRYNEQFF. The DNA for the CDR3 is TGTGCCAGCAGCCAGGTTTGGAGCTCACGGTACAATGAGCAGTTCTTC. The chain joins TRBV7-2 to TRBJ2-1; D remains unclear. The V end lost 5 bases, the J end lost 4 bases, and 18 bases lay between the germline ends. In germline, CDR1 is SGHTA, CDR2 FQGNSA. There are 16 residues in the CDR3.

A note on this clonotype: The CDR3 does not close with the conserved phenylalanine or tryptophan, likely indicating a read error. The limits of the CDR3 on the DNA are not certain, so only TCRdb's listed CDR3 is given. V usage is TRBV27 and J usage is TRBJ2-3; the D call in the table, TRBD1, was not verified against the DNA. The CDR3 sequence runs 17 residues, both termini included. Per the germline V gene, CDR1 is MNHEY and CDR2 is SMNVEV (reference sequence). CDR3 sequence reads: CASKLGPGTDRGYTFGS.

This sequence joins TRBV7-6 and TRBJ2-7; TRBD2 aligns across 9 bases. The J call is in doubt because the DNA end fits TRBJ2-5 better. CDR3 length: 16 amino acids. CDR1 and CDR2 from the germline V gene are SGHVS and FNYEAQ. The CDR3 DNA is TGTGCCAGCAGCTTGCTAGCGGGGATCACCCAAGAGACCCAGTACTTC. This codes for CASSLLAGITQETQYF.

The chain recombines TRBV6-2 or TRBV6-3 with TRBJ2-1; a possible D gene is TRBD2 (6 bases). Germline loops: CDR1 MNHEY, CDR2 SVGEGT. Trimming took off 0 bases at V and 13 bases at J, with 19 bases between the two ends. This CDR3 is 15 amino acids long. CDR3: CASSYSAGTGNIQFF. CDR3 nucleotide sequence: TGTGCCAGCAGTTACTCAGCCGGGACTGGTAACATTCAGTTCTTC.

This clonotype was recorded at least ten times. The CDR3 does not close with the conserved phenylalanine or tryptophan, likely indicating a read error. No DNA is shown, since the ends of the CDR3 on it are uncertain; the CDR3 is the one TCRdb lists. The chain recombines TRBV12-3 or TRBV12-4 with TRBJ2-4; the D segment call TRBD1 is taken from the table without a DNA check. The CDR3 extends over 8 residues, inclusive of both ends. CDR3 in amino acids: CASSIRQG.

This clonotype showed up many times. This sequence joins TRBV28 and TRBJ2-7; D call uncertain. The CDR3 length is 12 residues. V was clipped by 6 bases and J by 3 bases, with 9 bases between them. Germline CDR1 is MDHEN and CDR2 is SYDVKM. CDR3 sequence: CASSRPGYEQYF. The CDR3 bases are TGTGCCAGCAGCCGTCCCGGCTACGAGCAGTACTTC.

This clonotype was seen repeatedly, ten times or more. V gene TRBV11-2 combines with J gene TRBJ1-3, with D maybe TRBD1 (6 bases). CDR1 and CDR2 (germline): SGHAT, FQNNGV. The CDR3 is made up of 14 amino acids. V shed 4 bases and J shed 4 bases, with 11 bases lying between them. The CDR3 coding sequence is TGTGCCAGCAGCTCTCCCGGGACAGGAAACACCATATATTTT. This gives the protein CASSSPGTGNTIYF. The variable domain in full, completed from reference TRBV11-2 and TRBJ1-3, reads EAGVAQSPRYKIIEKRQSVAFWCNPISGHATLYWYQQILGQGPKLLIQFQNNGVVDDSQLPKDRFSAERLKGVDSTLKIQPAKLEDSAVYLCASSSPGTGNTIYFGEGSWLTVV.